A selection of T cell receptor beta chains follows, all from one sample in a study of radiation and T cells in renal cell carcinoma. TCRdb's table, derived via immunoSEQ multiplex PCR, lists solely in-frame clones and lacks some. The repertoire consists of 120,000 or so clones, with 81% occurring once and the leading ten covering 1.5% to 2%. The sequencing here drew on blood, taken from a patient whose treatment included radiotherapy and nephrectomy. The receptors shown here come from a woman in her fifties or sixties with renal cell carcinoma. Each CDR3 is given with its conserved first and last residue. Fields, in order: V gene, J gene, clone size, D gene, CDR3 DNA, CDR3 protein. D genes are given only for firm matches. Part of the rows lack a size; the others show once, few, many or a class for expanded clones.

v_gene: TRBV28
j_gene: TRBJ1-2
abundance: once
d_gene: .
CDR3nt: TGTGCCAGCACCTCTCATGGGGCGAGGGGCTATGGCTACACCTTC
CDR3aa: CASTSHGARGYGYTF

v_gene: TRBV5-1
j_gene: TRBJ2-2
abundance: few
d_gene: .
CDR3nt: TGCGCCAGCGACTCCAACACCGGGGAGCTGTTTTTT
CDR3aa: CASDSNTGELFF

v_gene: TRBV9
j_gene: TRBJ2-5
abundance: .
d_gene: TRBD1
CDR3nt: TGTGCCAGCAGCTGGGACAGCGGCCGGGACCAAGAGACCCAGTACTTC
CDR3aa: CASSWDSGRDQETQYF

v_gene: TRBV18
j_gene: TRBJ1-1
abundance: .
d_gene: .
CDR3nt: TGTGCCAGCTCCGGCACTTCGAGCCGCACTGAAGCTTTCTTT
CDR3aa: CASSGTSSRTEAFF

v_gene: TRBV9
j_gene: TRBJ2-5
abundance: .
d_gene: TRBD1
CDR3nt: TGTGCCAGCAGCGCGGGACAGGGACGATGGGAGACCCAGTACTTC
CDR3aa: CASSAGQGRWETQYF

v_gene: TRBV4-2
j_gene: TRBJ2-1
abundance: .
d_gene: .
CDR3nt: TGTGCCAGCAGCCTAGGGGCTAGCGATTCCTACAATGAGCAGTTCTTC
CDR3aa: CASSLGASDSYNEQFF

v_gene: TRBV11-1
j_gene: TRBJ2-5
abundance: .
d_gene: TRBD1
CDR3nt: TGTGCCAGCAGCATAGGCACCCGGACAGGGGGTGCAGAGACCCAGTACTTC
CDR3aa: CASSIGTRTGGAETQYF

v_gene: TRBV2
j_gene: TRBJ1-1
abundance: few
d_gene: .
CDR3nt: TGTGCCAGCAAGGGGGAGGGGTACACTGAAGCTTTCTTT
CDR3aa: CASKGEGYTEAFF

v_gene: TRBV30
j_gene: TRBJ2-1
abundance: .
d_gene: .
CDR3nt: TGTGCCTGGAGTGTAAGCGACGATGAGCAGTTCTTC
CDR3aa: CAWSVSDDEQFF

v_gene: TRBV7-3
j_gene: TRBJ2-5
abundance: .
d_gene: .
CDR3nt: TGTGCCAGCAGCTTAAGGCCGGGAGCGGGTAAAGAGACCCAGTACTTC
CDR3aa: CASSLRPGAGKETQYF

v_gene: TRBV6-6
j_gene: TRBJ1-1
abundance: .
d_gene: .
CDR3nt: TGTGCCAGCAGTTACGAAGGGGGTGAAGCTTTCTTT
CDR3aa: CASSYEGGEAFF

v_gene: TRBV7-2
j_gene: TRBJ2-7
abundance: .
d_gene: TRBD2
CDR3nt: TGTGCCAGCAGCTTAGGTCTAGCGGGAGCAAGCGAGCAGTACTTC
CDR3aa: CASSLGLAGASEQYF

v_gene: TRBV19
j_gene: TRBJ1-4
abundance: .
d_gene: TRBD1
CDR3nt: TGTGCCAGTAGTGCCGGGACAGGGAATTCTATAGGGTTTTTT
CDR3aa: CASSAGTGNSIGFF

v_gene: TRBV19
j_gene: TRBJ1-5
abundance: .
d_gene: .
CDR3nt: TGTGCCAGTAGTATGGGAGTTTCTACGGATAGCAATCAGCCCCAGCATTTT
CDR3aa: CASSMGVSTDSNQPQHF

v_gene: TRBV19
j_gene: TRBJ1-2
abundance: few
d_gene: .
CDR3nt: TGTGCCAGTAGTATGGGAGGGGACTATGGCTACACCTTC
CDR3aa: CASSMGGDYGYTF

v_gene: TRBV6-5
j_gene: TRBJ2-5
abundance: .
d_gene: .
CDR3nt: TGTGCCAGCAGAGATTACTCAGGGCAAGAGACCCAGTACTTC
CDR3aa: CASRDYSGQETQYF

v_gene: TRBV5-4
j_gene: TRBJ2-3
abundance: .
d_gene: .
CDR3nt: TGTGCCAGCAGCGTGCAGGGGGATACGCAGTATTTT
CDR3aa: CASSVQGDTQYF

v_gene: TRBV7-3
j_gene: TRBJ2-5
abundance: .
d_gene: .
CDR3nt: TGTGCCAGCAGCTTAGCTGGCGAGACCCAGTACTTC
CDR3aa: CASSLAGETQYF

v_gene: TRBV5-6
j_gene: TRBJ2-2
abundance: .
d_gene: TRBD2
CDR3nt: TGTGCCAGCAGCCTCGGGACTAGCGGGAGGTACTACACCGGGGAGCTGTTTTTT
CDR3aa: CASSLGTSGRYYTGELFF

v_gene: TRBV5-1
j_gene: TRBJ2-3
abundance: .
d_gene: TRBD2
CDR3nt: TGCGCCAGCAGCCCCTTAGGTGAGCGGGGGGCACGAGATACGCAGTATTTT
CDR3aa: CASSPLGERGARDTQYF

v_gene: TRBV4-1
j_gene: TRBJ2-1
abundance: .
d_gene: .
CDR3nt: TGCGCCAGCAGCCAAGATCCTAGATCGGTGTGGCAGTTCTTC
CDR3aa: CASSQDPRSVWQFF

v_gene: TRBV7-9
j_gene: TRBJ1-2
abundance: .
d_gene: .
CDR3nt: TGTGCCAGCAGCTCCTCCGGGGCGGCCTATGGCTACACCTTC
CDR3aa: CASSSSGAAYGYTF

v_gene: TRBV6-6
j_gene: TRBJ2-7
abundance: once
d_gene: TRBD1
CDR3nt: TGTGCCAGCAGGAACACCGGGACAGGGCCCTTCCTGCAGTACTTC
CDR3aa: CASRNTGTGPFLQYF

v_gene: TRBV19
j_gene: TRBJ2-5
abundance: .
d_gene: TRBD1
CDR3nt: TGTGCCAGTAGTTTACAGGGGGCTGAGCAGACCCAGTACTTC
CDR3aa: CASSLQGAEQTQYF

v_gene: TRBV5-1
j_gene: TRBJ2-5
abundance: .
d_gene: .
CDR3nt: TGCGCCAGCAGTGGTCAAGAGACCCAGTACTTC
CDR3aa: CASSGQETQYF

v_gene: TRBV9
j_gene: TRBJ1-2
abundance: .
d_gene: .
CDR3nt: TGTGCCAGCAGCCTCAGGACAGAGTCTAGTAACTATGGCTACACCTTC
CDR3aa: CASSLRTESSNYGYTF

v_gene: TRBV28
j_gene: TRBJ2-7
abundance: .
d_gene: .
CDR3nt: TGTGCCAGCAGTTTACCAAGGGACGGGTACTACGAGCAGTACTTC
CDR3aa: CASSLPRDGYYEQYF

v_gene: TRBV11-3
j_gene: TRBJ2-7
abundance: .
d_gene: TRBD2
CDR3nt: TGTGCCAGCAGCCAGGCGGGAGCTGCCGAGCAGTACTTC
CDR3aa: CASSQAGAAEQYF